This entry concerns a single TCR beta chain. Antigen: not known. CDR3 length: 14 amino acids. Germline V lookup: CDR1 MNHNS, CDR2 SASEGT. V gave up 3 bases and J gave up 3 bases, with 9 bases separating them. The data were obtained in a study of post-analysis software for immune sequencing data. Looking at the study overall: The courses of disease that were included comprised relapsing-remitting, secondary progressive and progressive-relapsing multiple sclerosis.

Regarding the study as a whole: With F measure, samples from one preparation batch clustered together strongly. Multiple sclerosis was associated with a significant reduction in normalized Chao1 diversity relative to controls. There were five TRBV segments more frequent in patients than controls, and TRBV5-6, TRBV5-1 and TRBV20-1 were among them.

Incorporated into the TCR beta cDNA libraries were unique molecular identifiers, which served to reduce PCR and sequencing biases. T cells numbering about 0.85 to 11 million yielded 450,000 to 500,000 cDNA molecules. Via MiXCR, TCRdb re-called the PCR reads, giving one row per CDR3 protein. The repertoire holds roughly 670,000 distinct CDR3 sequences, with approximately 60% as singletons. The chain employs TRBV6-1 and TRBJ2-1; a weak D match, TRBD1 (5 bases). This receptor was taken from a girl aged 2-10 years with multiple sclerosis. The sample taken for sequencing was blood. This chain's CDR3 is CASSEGPFYNEQFF. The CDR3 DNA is TGTGCCAGCAGTGAGGGGCCCTTCTACAATGAGCAGTTCTTC.